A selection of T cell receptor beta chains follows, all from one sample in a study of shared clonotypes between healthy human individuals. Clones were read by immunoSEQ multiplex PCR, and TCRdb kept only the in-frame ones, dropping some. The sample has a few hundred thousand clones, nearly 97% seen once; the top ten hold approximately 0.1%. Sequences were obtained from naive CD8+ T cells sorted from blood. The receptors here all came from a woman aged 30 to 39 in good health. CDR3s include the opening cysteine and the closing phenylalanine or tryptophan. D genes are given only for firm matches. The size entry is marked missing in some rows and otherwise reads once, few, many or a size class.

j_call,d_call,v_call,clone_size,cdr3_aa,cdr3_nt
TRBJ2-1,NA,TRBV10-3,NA,CAISESAFQGNNEQFF,TGTGCCATCAGTGAGTCGGCATTCCAAGGGAACAATGAGCAGTTCTTC
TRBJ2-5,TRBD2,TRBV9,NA,CASDAGGETQYF,TGTGCCAGCGATGCGGGGGGAGAGACCCAGTACTTC
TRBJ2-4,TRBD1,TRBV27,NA,CASSSRDRSLAKNIQYF,TGTGCCAGCAGTAGCCGGGACAGGTCTCTAGCCAAAAACATTCAGTACTTC
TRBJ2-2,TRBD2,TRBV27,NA,CASSYNRGEGTGELFF,TGTGCCAGCAGCTACAATCGGGGGGAGGGAACCGGGGAGCTGTTTTTT
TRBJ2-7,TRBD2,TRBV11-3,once,CASSGPAGGPYEQYF,TGTGCCAGCAGCGGACCAGCGGGAGGGCCCTACGAGCAGTACTTC
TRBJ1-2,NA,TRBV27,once,CASSAKFLGYGYTF,TGTGCCAGCAGTGCGAAATTTCTTGGCTATGGCTACACCTTC
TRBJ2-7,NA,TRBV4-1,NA,CASSSNTRAHEQYF,TGCGCCAGCAGCTCTAATACGAGGGCCCACGAGCAGTACTTC
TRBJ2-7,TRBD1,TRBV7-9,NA,CASSQLTGIHEQYF,TGTGCCAGCAGCCAACTGACAGGGATCCACGAGCAGTACTTC
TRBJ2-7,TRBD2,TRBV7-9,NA,CASSQERTSQHEQYF,TGTGCCAGCAGCCAGGAAAGGACTAGTCAGCACGAGCAGTACTTC
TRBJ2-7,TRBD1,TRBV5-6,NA,CASSSGPGTASEQYF,TGTGCCAGCAGCTCGGGGCCTGGGACAGCCAGCGAGCAGTACTTC
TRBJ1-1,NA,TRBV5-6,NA,CASSLAGGVDGAFF,TGTGCCAGCAGCTTGGCGGGGGGAGTGGACGGAGCTTTCTTT
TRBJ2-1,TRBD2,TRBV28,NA,CASSLFSASGNHEQFF,TGTGCCAGCAGTTTGTTTTCCGCTAGCGGGAACCATGAGCAGTTCTTC
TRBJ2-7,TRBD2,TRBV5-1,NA,CASSPSSGDTTYEQYF,TGCGCCAGCAGCCCTTCTAGCGGGGACACGACCTACGAGCAGTACTTC
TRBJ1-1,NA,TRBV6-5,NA,CASSSGGDTEAFF,TGTGCCAGCAGTTCAGGAGGAGACACTGAAGCTTTCTTT
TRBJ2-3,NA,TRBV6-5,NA,CASSYGGDSTQYF,TGTGCCAGCAGTTACGGAGGGGACTCAACGCAGTATTTT
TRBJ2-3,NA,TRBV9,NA,CASSVGGASGTDTQYF,TGTGCCAGCAGCGTAGGGGGGGCGTCGGGCACAGATACGCAGTATTTT
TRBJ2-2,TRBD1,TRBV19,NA,CAGRGTGNGGELFF,TGTGCCGGACGGGGGACAGGGAATGGAGGGGAGCTGTTTTTT
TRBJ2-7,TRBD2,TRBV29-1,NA,CSVTSGSQYEQYF,TGCAGCGTGACTAGCGGGAGTCAGTACGAGCAGTACTTC
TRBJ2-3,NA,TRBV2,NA,CASGTRITDTQYF,TGTGCCAGCGGGACGAGAATTACAGATACGCAGTATTTT
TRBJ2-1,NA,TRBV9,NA,CASSGSGITGDEQFF,TGTGCCAGCAGCGGAAGTGGGATCACGGGGGATGAGCAGTTCTTC
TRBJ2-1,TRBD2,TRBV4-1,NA,CASSLNTGISGRNEQFF,TGCGCCAGCAGCCTTAACACCGGCATTAGCGGGAGGAATGAGCAGTTCTTC
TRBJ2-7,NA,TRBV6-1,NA,CASSDWTGPYEQYF,TGTGCCAGCAGTGATTGGACGGGCCCCTACGAGCAGTACTTC
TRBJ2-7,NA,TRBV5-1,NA,CASSLEGRDKELAGTYEQYF,TGCGCCAGCAGCTTGGAGGGACGGGACAAAGAGTTGGCGGGGACCTACGAGCAGTACTTC
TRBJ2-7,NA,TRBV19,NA,CASSGGPSYEQYF,TGTGCCAGTAGTGGGGGACCATCGTACGAGCAGTACTTC
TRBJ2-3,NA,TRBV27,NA,CASSTGPQLDTQYF,TGTGCCAGCAGTACCGGGCCTCAGTTAGATACGCAGTATTTT
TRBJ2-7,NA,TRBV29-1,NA,CSVDYTGTYEQYF,TGCAGCGTTGATTATACAGGGACCTACGAGCAGTACTTC
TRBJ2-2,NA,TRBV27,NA,CASSFPMGGELFF,TGTGCCAGCAGTTTCCCCATGGGTGGGGAGCTGTTTTTT
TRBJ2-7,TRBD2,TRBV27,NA,CASSQLGLAGYEQYF,TGTGCCAGCAGTCAGCTGGGACTAGCGGGCTACGAGCAGTACTTC
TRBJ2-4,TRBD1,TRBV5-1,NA,CASSLGQGVLGNIQYF,TGCGCCAGCAGCTTGGGACAGGGGGTACTAGGAAACATTCAGTACTTC
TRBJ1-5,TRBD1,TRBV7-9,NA,CASSKNILDRDNQPQHF,TGTGCCAGCAGCAAGAACATTCTGGACAGGGACAATCAGCCCCAGCATTTT
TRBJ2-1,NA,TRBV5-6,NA,CASSFQGGPYNEQFF,TGTGCCAGCAGCTTTCAGGGGGGACCATACAATGAGCAGTTCTTC
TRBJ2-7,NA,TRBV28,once,CASALELFGNEQYF,TGTGCCAGCGCCCTGGAGCTCTTCGGGAACGAGCAGTACTTC
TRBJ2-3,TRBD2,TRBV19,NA,CASSTNPGQGGTSGSDTQYF,TGTGCCAGTAGTACAAACCCGGGACAGGGCGGGACTAGCGGCTCAGATACGCAGTATTTT
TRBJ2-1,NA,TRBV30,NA,CAWSPTRPAAGNEQFF,TGTGCCTGGAGTCCCACCCGACCCGCGGCGGGCAATGAGCAGTTCTTC
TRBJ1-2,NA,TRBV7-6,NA,CASSPLVLGTHYGYTF,TGTGCCAGCAGCCCCCTCGTATTGGGCACCCACTATGGCTACACCTTC
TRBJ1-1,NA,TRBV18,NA,CASSPPTTNTEAFF,TGTGCCAGCTCACCGCCGACAACGAACACTGAAGCTTTCTTT
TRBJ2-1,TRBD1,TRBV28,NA,CASSLTTGVNYNEQFF,TGTGCCAGCAGTTTAACGACAGGGGTCAACTACAATGAGCAGTTCTTC
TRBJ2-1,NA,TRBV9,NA,CASSVEGVSYNEQFF,TGTGCCAGCAGCGTAGAAGGGGTCTCCTACAATGAGCAGTTCTTC
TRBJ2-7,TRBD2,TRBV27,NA,CASSLLSASGAYEQYF,TGTGCCAGCAGTTTACTTTCGGCTAGCGGCGCCTACGAGCAGTACTTC
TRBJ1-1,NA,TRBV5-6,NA,CASSLVERNTEAFF,TGTGCCAGCAGCTTGGTGGAAAGGAACACTGAAGCTTTCTTT
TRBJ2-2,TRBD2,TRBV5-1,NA,CASSSSGLAGTGELFF,TGCGCCAGCAGTTCCTCCGGACTAGCGGGGACCGGGGAGCTGTTTTTT
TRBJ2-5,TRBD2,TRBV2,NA,CAIQGLAQETQYF,TGTGCCATCCAGGGACTAGCCCAAGAGACCCAGTACTTC
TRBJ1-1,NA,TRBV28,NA,CASSPVLGATEAFF,TGTGCCAGCAGCCCCGTCCTTGGGGCAACTGAAGCTTTCTTT
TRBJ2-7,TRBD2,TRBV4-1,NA,CASSLGEGLDEQYF,TGCGCCAGCAGCCTAGGGGAGGGACTGGACGAGCAGTACTTC
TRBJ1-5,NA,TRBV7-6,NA,CASSLQGPYQPQHF,TGTGCCAGCAGCTTACAGGGCCCCTATCAGCCCCAGCATTTT
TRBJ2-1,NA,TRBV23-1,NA,CASSQYEQFF,TGCGCCAGCAGTCAATATGAGCAGTTCTTC
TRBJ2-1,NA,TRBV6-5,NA,CASSFYNEQFF,TGTGCCAGCAGTTTTTACAATGAGCAGTTCTTC
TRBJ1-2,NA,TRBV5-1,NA,CASSWGPGDYGYTF,TGCGCCAGCAGCTGGGGGCCAGGGGACTATGGCTACACCTTC
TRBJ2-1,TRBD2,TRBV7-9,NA,CASSFTGLAGVNEQFF,TGTGCCAGCAGTTTTACGGGACTAGCGGGAGTCAATGAGCAGTTCTTC
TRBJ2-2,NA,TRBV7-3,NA,CASSFGAGGELFF,TGTGCCAGCAGCTTTGGGGCAGGCGGGGAGCTGTTTTTT
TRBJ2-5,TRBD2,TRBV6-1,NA,CASSEDGGRIKYQETQYF,TGTGCCAGCAGTGAAGATGGCGGGAGGATCAAGTACCAAGAGACCCAGTACTTC
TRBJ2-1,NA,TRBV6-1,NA,CASSEGGGFF,TGTGCCAGCAGTGAAGGTGGGGGGTTCTTC
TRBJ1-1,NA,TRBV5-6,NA,CASSLAATSEAFF,TGTGCCAGCAGCTTGGCCGCTACTAGTGAAGCTTTCTTT
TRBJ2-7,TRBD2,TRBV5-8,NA,CASSLAGGPGNEQYF,TGTGCCAGCAGCTTAGCGGGAGGGCCGGGAAACGAGCAGTACTTC
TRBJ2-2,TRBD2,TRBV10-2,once,CATILAGVEAGELFF,TGCGCCACCATTCTAGCGGGAGTAGAGGCCGGGGAGCTGTTTTTT
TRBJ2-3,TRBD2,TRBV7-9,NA,CASSLGTSGSRRTDTQYF,TGTGCCAGCAGCCTAGGGACTAGCGGGAGTAGGAGGACAGATACGCAGTATTTT
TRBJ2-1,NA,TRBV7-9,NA,CASSPLGKWQFF,TGTGCCAGCAGCCCTTTGGGGAAGTGGCAGTTCTTC
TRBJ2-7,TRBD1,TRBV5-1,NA,CARTQGAFSYEQYF,TGCGCCAGAACTCAGGGGGCCTTTAGTTACGAGCAGTACTTC
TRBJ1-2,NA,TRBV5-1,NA,CASSFGDGYTF,TGCGCCAGCAGCTTCGGGGATGGCTACACCTTC
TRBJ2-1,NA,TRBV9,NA,CASSAGTTPPQEQFF,TGTGCCAGCAGCGCCGGGACCACACCGCCGCAAGAGCAGTTCTTC